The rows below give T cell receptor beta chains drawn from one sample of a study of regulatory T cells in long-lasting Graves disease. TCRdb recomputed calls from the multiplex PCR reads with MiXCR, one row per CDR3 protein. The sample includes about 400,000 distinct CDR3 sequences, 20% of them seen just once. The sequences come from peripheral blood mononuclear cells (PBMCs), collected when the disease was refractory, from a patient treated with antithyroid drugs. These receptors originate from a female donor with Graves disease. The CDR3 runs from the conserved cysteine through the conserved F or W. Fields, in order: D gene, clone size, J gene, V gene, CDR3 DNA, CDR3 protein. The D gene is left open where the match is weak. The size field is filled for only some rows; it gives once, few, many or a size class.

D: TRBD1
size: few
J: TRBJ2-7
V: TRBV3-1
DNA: TGTGCCAGCAGCCAAGTTGGCAGGGGGAACGAGCAGTACTTC
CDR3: CASSQVGRGNEQYF

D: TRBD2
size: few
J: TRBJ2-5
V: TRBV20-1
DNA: TGCAGTGCGCGACTAGCGGGAGAGGGGACCCAGTACTTC
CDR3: CSARLAGEGTQYF

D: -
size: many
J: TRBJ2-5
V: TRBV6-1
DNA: TGTGCCAGCTGGGGGCATCAAGAGACCCAGTACTTC
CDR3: CASWGHQETQYF

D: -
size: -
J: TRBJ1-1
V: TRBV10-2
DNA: TGCGCCAGCAGTGAGTCGGGGGTGCGGGGAGCTTTCTTT
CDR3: CASSESGVRGAFF

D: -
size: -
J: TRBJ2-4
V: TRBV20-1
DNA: TGCAGTGGCGGTACAGGAGGCATTCAGTACTTC
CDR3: CSGGTGGIQYF

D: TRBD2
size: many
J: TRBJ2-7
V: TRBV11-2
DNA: TGTGCCAGCAGCTTAGAGGGACTAGCTCCTCCGACGTACTTC
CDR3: CASSLEGLAPPTYF

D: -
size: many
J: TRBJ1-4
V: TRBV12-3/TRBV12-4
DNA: TGTGCCAGCAGCCACTCTACTAATGAAAAACTGTTTTTT
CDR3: CASSHSTNEKLFF

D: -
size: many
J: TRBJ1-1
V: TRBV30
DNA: TGTGCCTGGAGTTTGACGAACACTGAAGCTTTCTTT
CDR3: CAWSLTNTEAFF

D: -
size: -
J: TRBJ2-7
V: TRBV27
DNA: TGTGCCAGCAGTTTATCGGTCCTGCCGGCCTACGAGCAGTACTTC
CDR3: CASSLSVLPAYEQYF

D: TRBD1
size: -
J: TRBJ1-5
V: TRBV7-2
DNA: TGTGCCAGCAGCATAGGGACAGGGGGGATGCCCCAGCATTTT
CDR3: CASSIGTGGMPQHF

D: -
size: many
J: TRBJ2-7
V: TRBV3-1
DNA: TGTGCCAGCAGCCAAGATCAGGTCTCCTACGAGCAGTACTTC
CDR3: CASSQDQVSYEQYF

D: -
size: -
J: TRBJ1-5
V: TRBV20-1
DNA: TGCAGTGCTAGAAAAGGCAGCCGAGGGCGGACTAGCAATCAGCCCCAGCATTTT
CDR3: CSARKGSRGRTSNQPQHF

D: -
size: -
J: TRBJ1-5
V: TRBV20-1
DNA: TGCAGTGCCAAAATAAGCAATCAGCCCCAGCATTTT
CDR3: CSAKISNQPQHF

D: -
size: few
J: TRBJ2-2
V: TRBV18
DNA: TGTGCCAGCTCACCACCGAGCAACACCGGGGAGCTGTTTTTT
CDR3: CASSPPSNTGELFF

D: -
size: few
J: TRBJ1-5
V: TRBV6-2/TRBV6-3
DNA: TGTGCCAGCAGTTACTGGTCGAATCAGCCCCAGCATTTT
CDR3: CASSYWSNQPQHF

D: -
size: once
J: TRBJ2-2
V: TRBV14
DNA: TGTGCCAGCAGCCAAGTACCCTGGGGGGCCGGGGAGCTGTTTTTT
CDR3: CASSQVPWGAGELFF

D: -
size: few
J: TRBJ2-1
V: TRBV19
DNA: TGTGCCAGTAGTATCTTCAATGAGCAGTTCTTC
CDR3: CASSIFNEQFF